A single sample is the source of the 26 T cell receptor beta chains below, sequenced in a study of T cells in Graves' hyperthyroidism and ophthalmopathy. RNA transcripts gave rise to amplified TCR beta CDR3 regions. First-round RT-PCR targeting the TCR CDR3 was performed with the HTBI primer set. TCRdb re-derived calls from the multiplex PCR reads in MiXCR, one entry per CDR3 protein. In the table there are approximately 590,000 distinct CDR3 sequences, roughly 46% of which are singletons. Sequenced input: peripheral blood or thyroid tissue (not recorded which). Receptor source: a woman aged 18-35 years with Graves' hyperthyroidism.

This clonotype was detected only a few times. CDR3 coding DNA: TGCAGTGCGAGACGGGGGCGCTCCTACGAGCAGTACTTC. Translated, it gives CSARRGRSYEQYF. V and J are TRBV20-1 and TRBJ2-7; D could derive from TRBD1 or TRBD2 (6 bases each). The CDR3 has 13 amino acids. Between the trimmed V and J ends, which lost 6 bases and 0 bases, there was a span of 12 bases. Germline assignment: CDR1 DFQATT and CDR2 SNEGSKA (reference sequence).

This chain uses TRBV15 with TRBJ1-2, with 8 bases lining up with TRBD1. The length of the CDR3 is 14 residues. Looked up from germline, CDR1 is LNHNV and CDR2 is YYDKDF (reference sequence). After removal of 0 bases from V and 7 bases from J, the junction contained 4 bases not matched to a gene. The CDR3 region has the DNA TGTGCCACCAGCAGAGAAACAGGGGGGGGTGGCTACACCTTC. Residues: CATSRETGGGGYTF.

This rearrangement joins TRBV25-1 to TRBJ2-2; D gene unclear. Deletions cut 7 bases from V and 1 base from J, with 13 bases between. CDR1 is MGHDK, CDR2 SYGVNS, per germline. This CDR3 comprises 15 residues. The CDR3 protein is CASKKMNLNTGELFF. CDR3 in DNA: TGTGCCAGCAAGAAGATGAACTTGAACACCGGGGAGCTGTTTTTT.

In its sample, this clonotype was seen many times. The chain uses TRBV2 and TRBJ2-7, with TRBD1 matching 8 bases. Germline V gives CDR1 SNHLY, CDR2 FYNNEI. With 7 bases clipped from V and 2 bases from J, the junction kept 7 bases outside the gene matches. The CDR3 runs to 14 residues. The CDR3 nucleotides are TGTGCCAGCATCGGGACAGGTGAAACCTACGAGCAGTACTTC. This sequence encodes CASIGTGETYEQYF.

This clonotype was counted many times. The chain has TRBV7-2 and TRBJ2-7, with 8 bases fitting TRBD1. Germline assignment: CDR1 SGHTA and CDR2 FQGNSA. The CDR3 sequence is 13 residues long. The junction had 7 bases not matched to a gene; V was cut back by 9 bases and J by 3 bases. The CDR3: CASSRGQGYEQYF. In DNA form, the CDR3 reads TGTGCCAGTAGTAGAGGACAGGGCTACGAGCAGTACTTC.

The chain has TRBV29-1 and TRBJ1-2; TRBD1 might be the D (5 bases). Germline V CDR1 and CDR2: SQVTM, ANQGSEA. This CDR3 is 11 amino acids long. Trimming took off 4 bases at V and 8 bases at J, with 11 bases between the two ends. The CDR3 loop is CSVVSNRGYTF. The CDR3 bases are TGCAGCGTTGTGTCCAACAGGGGCTACACCTTC. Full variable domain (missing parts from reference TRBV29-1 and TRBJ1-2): SAVISQKPSRDICQRGTSLTIQCQVDSQVTMMFWYRQQPGQSLTLIATANQGSEATYESGFVIDKFPISRPNLTFSTLTVSNMSPEDSSIYLCSVVSNRGYTFGSGTRLTVV.

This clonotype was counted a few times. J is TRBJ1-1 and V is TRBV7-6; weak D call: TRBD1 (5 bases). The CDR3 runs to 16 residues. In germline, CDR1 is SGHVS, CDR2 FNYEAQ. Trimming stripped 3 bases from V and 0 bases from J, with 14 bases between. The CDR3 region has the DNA TGTGCCAGCAGCTTGGGACCTGAGAGCATGAACACTGAAGCTTTCTTT. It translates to CASSLGPESMNTEAFF.

For the CDR3, the DNA is TGTGCCAGCAGGGACCCGATTGCTAACTATGGCTACACCTTC. It specifies CASRDPIANYGYTF. The chain links TRBV7-8 to TRBJ1-2; unclear D gene. V was shortened by 6 bases and J by 0 bases, with 11 bases between the two germline ends. CDR1 is SGHVS and CDR2 is FQNEAQ in the germline V gene. The CDR3 totals 14 residues.

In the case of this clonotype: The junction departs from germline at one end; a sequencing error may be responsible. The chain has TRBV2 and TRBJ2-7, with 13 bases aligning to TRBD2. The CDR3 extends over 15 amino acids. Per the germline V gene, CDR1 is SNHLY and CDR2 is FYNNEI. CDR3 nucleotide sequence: TGTGTCAGCAGTTCTAGACTAGCGGGAGGCTACGAGCAGTACTTC. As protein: CVSSSRLAGGYEQYF. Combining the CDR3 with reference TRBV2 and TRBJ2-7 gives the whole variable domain EPEVTQTPSHQVTQMGQEVILRCVPISNHLYFYWYRQILGQKVEFLVSFYNNEISEKSEIFDDQFSVERPDGSNFTLKIRSTKLEDSAMYFCVSSSRLAGGYEQYFGPGTRLTVT.

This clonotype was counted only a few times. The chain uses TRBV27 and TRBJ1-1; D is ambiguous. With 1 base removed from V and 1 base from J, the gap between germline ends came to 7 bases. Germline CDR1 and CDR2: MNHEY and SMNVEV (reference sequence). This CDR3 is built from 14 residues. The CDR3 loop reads CASSLFPGNTEAFF. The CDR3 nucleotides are TGTGCCAGCAGTTTATTCCCAGGGAACACTGAAGCTTTCTTT.

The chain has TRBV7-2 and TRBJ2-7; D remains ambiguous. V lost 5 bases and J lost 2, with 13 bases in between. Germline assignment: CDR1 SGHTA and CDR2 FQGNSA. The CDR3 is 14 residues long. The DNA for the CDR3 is TGTGCCAGCAGCCACTCTCAGGTAGCCTACGAGCAGTACTTC. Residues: CASSHSQVAYEQYF.

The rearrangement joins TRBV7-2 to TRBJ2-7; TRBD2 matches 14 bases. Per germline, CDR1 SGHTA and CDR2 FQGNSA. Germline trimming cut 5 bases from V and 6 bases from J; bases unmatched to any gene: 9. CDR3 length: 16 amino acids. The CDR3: CASSITRLAGGGEQYF. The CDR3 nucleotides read TGTGCCAGCAGCATAACCCGACTAGCGGGAGGGGGCGAGCAGTACTTC.

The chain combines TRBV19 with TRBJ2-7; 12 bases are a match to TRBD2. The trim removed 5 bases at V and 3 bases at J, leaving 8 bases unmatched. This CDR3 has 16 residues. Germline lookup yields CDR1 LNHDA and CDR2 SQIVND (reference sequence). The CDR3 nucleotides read TGTGCCAGTAGTCCCGATAGACTAGCGGGAGACTACGAGCAGTACTTC. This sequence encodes CASSPDRLAGDYEQYF.

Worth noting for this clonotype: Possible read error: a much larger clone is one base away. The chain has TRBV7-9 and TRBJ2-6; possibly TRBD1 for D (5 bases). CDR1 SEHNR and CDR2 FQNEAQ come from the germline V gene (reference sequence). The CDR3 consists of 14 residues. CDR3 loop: CASSPLAGANVLPF. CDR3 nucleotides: TGTGCCAGCAGCCCCCTGGCTGGGGCCAACGTCCTGCCTTTC.

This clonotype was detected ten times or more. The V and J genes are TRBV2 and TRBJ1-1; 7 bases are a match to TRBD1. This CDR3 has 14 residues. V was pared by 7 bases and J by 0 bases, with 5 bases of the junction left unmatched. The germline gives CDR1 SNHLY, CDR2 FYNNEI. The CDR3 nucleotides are TGTGCCAGCATGGAGACAGGGATGAACACTGAAGCTTTCTTT. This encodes CASMETGMNTEAFF.

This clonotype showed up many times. The CDR3 here is CSAREAGGNQPQHF. The CDR3 DNA reads as TGCAGTGCTAGAGAGGCAGGGGGCAATCAGCCCCAGCATTTT. The chain carries TRBV20-1 and TRBJ1-5; D is perhaps TRBD1 (6 bases). Germline CDR1 reads DFQATT; CDR2 reads SNEGSKA (reference sequence). CDR3 length: 14 amino acids. V gave up 0 bases and J gave up 2 bases, with 8 bases separating them.

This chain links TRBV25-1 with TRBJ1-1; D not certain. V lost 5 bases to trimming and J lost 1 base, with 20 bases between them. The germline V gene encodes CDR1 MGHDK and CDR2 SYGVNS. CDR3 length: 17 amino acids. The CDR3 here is CASSPRFEGLRNTEAFF. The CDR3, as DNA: TGTGCCAGCAGTCCGAGGTTTGAGGGATTAAGGAACACTGAAGCTTTCTTT. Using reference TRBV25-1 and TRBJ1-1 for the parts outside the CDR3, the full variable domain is EADIYQTPRYLVIGTGKKITLECSQTMGHDKMYWYQQDPGMELHLIHYSYGVNSTEKGDLSSESTVSRIRTEHFPLTLESARPSHTSQYLCASSPRFEGLRNTEAFFGQGTRLTVV.

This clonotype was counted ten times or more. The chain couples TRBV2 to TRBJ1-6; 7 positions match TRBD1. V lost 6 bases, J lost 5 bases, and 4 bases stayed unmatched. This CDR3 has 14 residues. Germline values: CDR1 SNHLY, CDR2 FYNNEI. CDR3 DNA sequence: TGTGCCAGCAGCCTGGGACAGAATAATTCACCCCTCCACTTT. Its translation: CASSLGQNNSPLHF.

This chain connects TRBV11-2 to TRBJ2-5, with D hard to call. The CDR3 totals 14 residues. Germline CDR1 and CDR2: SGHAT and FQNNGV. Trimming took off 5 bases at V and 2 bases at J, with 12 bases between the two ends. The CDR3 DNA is TGTGCCAGCAGCCAAAGGTGGCAGCAAGAGACCCAGTACTTC. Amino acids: CASSQRWQQETQYF.

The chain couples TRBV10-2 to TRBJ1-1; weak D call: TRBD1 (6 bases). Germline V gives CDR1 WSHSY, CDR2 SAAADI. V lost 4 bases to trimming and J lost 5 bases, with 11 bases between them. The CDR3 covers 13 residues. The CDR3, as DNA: TGCGCCAGCAGTGCAGGGGACGGGACTGAAGCTTTCTTT. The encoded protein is CASSAGDGTEAFF.

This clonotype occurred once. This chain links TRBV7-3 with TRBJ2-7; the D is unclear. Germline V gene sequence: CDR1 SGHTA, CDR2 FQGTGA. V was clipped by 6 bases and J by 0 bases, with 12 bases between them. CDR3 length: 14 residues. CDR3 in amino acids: CASRPGPGSYEQYF. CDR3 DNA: TGTGCCAGCAGACCTGGACCGGGCTCCTACGAGCAGTACTTC.

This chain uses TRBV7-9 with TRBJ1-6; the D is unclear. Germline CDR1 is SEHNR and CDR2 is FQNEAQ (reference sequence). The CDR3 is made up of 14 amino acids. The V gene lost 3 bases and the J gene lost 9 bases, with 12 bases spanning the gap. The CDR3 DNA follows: TGTGCCAGCAGCTTGGGTAGCCCGGGTTCACCCCTCCACTTT. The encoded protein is CASSLGSPGSPLHF. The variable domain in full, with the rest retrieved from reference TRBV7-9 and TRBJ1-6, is DTGVSQNPRHKITKRGQNVTFRCDPISEHNRLYWYRQTLGQGPEFLTYFQNEAQLEKSRLLSDRFSAERPKGSFSTLEIQRTEQGDSAMYLCASSLGSPGSPLHFGNGTRLTVT.

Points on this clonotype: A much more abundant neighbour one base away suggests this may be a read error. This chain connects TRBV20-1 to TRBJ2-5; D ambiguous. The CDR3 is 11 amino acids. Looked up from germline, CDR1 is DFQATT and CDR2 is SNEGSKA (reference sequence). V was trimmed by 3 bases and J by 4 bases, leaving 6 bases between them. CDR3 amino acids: CSARHRETQYF. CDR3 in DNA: TGCAGTGCTAGGCACCGAGAGACCCAGTACTTC.

CDR3 nucleotides: TGCAGTGCTAGCCTGCTAGCGGGAGTGATTTATGGGACCCAGTACTTC. Protein: CSASLLAGVIYGTQYF. V is TRBV20-1 and J is TRBJ2-5, with TRBD2 matching over 10 bases. Germline CDR1 and CDR2: DFQATT and SNEGSKA (reference sequence). V dropped 3 bases and J dropped 7; count of bases not matched to a gene: 14. The CDR3 is made up of 16 amino acids.

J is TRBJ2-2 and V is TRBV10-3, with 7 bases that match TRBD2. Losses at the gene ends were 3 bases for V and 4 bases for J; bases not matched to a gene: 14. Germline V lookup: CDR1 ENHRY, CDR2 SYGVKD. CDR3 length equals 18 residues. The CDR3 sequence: CAISDGVGRPSSTGELFF. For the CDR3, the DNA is TGTGCCATCAGTGATGGGGTCGGGAGGCCTTCGAGCACCGGGGAGCTGTTTTTT.

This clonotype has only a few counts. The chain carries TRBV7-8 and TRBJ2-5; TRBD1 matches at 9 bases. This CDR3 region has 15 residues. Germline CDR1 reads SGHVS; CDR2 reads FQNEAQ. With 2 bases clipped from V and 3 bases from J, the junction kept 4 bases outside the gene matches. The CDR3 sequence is CASSLRGTGKETQYF. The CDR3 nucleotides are TGTGCCAGCAGCTTAAGGGGGACAGGGAAAGAGACCCAGTACTTC.